These 29 T cell receptor beta chains were sequenced from one sample in a study of blood T cell repertoires in COVID-19. Sequencing was performed with immunoSEQ multiplex PCR; in TCRdb, only in-frame clones are kept and a portion is missing. The data contain a few hundred thousand clones, approximately 87% of them singletons. Sequenced material: PBMCs or T cells enriched from blood (not recorded which). These receptors were obtained from a woman between 50 and 59 years old in a cohort exposed to, infected with or recovered from COVID-19 (not recorded which).

The gene calls are TRBV7-9 and TRBJ1-1; D not certain. This CDR3 has 14 residues. V dropped 0 bases and J dropped 0 bases, with 5 bases sitting between them. The V gene's germline CDR1 is SEHNR and CDR2 FQNEAQ (reference sequence). The CDR3 DNA reads as TGTGCCAGCAGCTTAGCGCGGGTGAACACTGAAGCTTTCTTT. Translation: CASSLARVNTEAFF.

The genes are TRBV5-1 and TRBJ1-5; a possible D gene is TRBD1 (5 bases). This CDR3 has 15 amino acids. V lost 4 bases and J 4 bases, leaving 15 bases between the germline ends. Germline-derived CDR1 and CDR2 are SGHRS and YFSETQ. CDR3 protein: CASSPLGTENQPQHF. The CDR3 DNA follows: TGCGCCAGCAGCCCACTGGGGACTGAGAATCAGCCCCAGCATTTT.

The rearrangement joins TRBV11-3 to TRBJ2-1; no clear D. Germline CDR1 reads SGHNT; CDR2 reads YENEEA. This CDR3 comprises 13 residues. V was shortened by 2 bases and J by 5 bases, with 7 bases between the two germline ends. The CDR3 reads CASSLSSNNEQFF. The CDR3 bases are TGTGCCAGCAGCTTATCATCCAACAATGAGCAGTTCTTC.

The gene calls are TRBV18 and TRBJ1-2, with unresolved D. This CDR3 comprises 13 residues. Germline CDR1 reads KGHSH; CDR2 reads LQKENI. V lost 3 bases and J lost 4, with 9 bases in between. The chain's CDR3 is CASSPEPSYGYTF. In DNA, the CDR3 is TGTGCCAGCTCACCCGAGCCCTCCTATGGCTACACCTTC.

V gene TRBV6-5 combines with J gene TRBJ1-1, with 7 nucleotides matching TRBD1. This CDR3 comprises 14 residues. V shed 4 bases, J shed 0 bases, and the junction held 2 bases outside the gene matches. The V gene's germline CDR1 is MNHEY and CDR2 SVGAGI. CDR3 region: CASSWGQMNTEAFF. CDR3 nucleotides: TGTGCCAGCAGTTGGGGACAGATGAACACTGAAGCTTTCTTT.

This clone is a singleton in its sample. The V call is TRBV7-6, the J call TRBJ2-5, with D possibly being TRBD1 (5 bases). V was cut by 5 bases and J by 5 bases, with 15 bases left in between. Germline CDR1 is SGHVS and CDR2 is FNYEAQ. CDR3 length: 14 residues. The CDR3 DNA follows: TGTGCCAGCAGCGACGGCAAGGGGTACGAGACCCAGTACTTC. This encodes CASSDGKGYETQYF.

The chain has TRBV6-5 and TRBJ1-2; D perhaps matches TRBD1 (6 bases). The V and J ends lost 4 bases and 7 bases respectively, with 19 bases between them. Looked up from germline, CDR1 is MNHEY and CDR2 is SVGAGI. The CDR3 has 15 amino acids. CDR3 coding DNA: TGTGCCAGCAGTTTACAGCGGACAGTAGTCGCTGGCTACACCTTC. This translates into CASSLQRTVVAGYTF.

This clone was seen only a few times. V and J are TRBV4-3 and TRBJ1-6; TRBD1 matches 7 bases. V trimming: 3 bases; J trimming: 5 bases; junction bases outside the gene matches: 7. CDR3 length equals 16 residues. Per germline, CDR1 LGHNA and CDR2 YSLEER. The CDR3 DNA sequence: TGCGCCAGCAGCCATTTTCTCAGGGGGGATAATTCACCCCTCCACTTT. It codes for CASSHFLRGDNSPLHF.

This clone was observed a handful of times. The chain recombines TRBV21-1 with TRBJ1-2. TRBV21-1 is listed as a pseudogene. CDR3 length equals 14 residues. The CDR3 region is CASSKEGVGKGYTF. The CDR3 nucleotides are TGTGCCAGCAGCAAAGAGGGAGTTGGAAAAGGCTACACCTTC.

This clone was detected only once. The V call is TRBV20-1, the J call TRBJ2-3; D might be TRBD2 (6 bases). Germline values: CDR1 DFQATT, CDR2 SNEGSKA (reference sequence). Trimming stripped 3 bases from V and 4 bases from J, with 20 bases between. The CDR3 is 16 residues long. CDR3 coding DNA: TGCAGTGCTAGTCGACGGGGCGGCGGGGTCGCAGATACGCAGTATTTT. Protein product: CSASRRGGGVADTQYF.

This rearrangement joins TRBV24-1 to TRBJ2-7, with D possibly TRBD2 on 5 matching bases. The CDR3 runs to 16 residues. Germline loops: CDR1 KGHDR, CDR2 SFDVKD. Trimming pared 2 bases from V and 2 bases from J, leaving 15 bases between. CDR3 sequence reads: CATSDSRGYAAYEQYF. CDR3 sequence (DNA): TGTGCCACCAGTGATTCGAGAGGGTACGCCGCCTACGAGCAGTACTTC.

The rearrangement links TRBV9 to TRBJ2-3; 14 bases are shared with TRBD2. Trimming removed 5 bases from V and 4 bases from J; junction bases left unmatched: 6. Looked up from germline, CDR1 is SGDLS and CDR2 is YYNGEE. The CDR3 has 16 amino acids. The CDR3 sequence is CASSTTSGGESDTQYF. The CDR3 nucleotides read TGTGCCAGCAGTACGACTAGCGGGGGGGAGTCAGATACGCAGTATTTT.

The chain recombines TRBV27 with TRBJ2-2; D is ambiguous. The CDR3 is made up of 16 amino acids. Germline V lookup: CDR1 MNHEY, CDR2 SMNVEV (reference sequence). V was shortened by 6 bases and J by 2 bases, with 16 bases between the two germline ends. The CDR3 DNA reads as TGTGCCAGCAGCCAACAGCAACCCCGAAACACCGGGGAGCTGTTTTTT. It translates to CASSQQQPRNTGELFF.

The V gene is TRBV7-8, the J gene TRBJ2-7, with 7 nucleotides matching TRBD1. This CDR3 has 15 amino acids. CDR1 and CDR2 from the germline V gene are SGHVS and FQNEAQ. The junction had 12 bases not matched to a gene; V was cut back by 8 bases and J by 2 bases. In DNA form, the CDR3 reads TGTGCCAGCGAGCCAAGGCAAGGGGGCACCTACGAGCAGTACTTC. This translates into CASEPRQGGTYEQYF.

The J gene is TRBJ2-1, the V gene TRBV28; TRBD1 is a possible D gene (6 bases). CDR1 is MDHEN and CDR2 is SYDVKM in the germline V gene. The CDR3 covers 15 residues. Trimming removed 10 bases from V and 2 bases from J, with 18 bases in between. The CDR3 protein is CATHPTGSPYNEQFF. Written as DNA, the CDR3 is TGTGCCACCCACCCTACAGGGTCCCCCTACAATGAGCAGTTCTTC.

This clone was picked up a small number of times. This sequence joins TRBV7-2 and TRBJ2-1; 12 bases are shared with TRBD2. With V trimmed by 3 bases and J by 8 bases, 8 bases remained unmatched. The CDR3 totals 16 residues. Germline CDR1 and CDR2: SGHTA and FQGNSA. CDR3 sequence (DNA): TGTGCCAGCAGCTTGTTCCTAGCGGGGGGGCTCGATGAGCAGTTCTTC. The encoded protein is CASSLFLAGGLDEQFF.

This rearrangement joins TRBV5-4 to TRBJ2-1; TRBD1 agrees at 8 bases. This CDR3 is 15 amino acids long. Germline CDR1 reads SGHNT; CDR2 reads YYREEE (reference sequence). Trimming took 6 bases from V and 0 from J; bases not matched to a gene: 5. Here the CDR3 reads CASIGQGSSYNEQFF. DNA of the CDR3: TGTGCCAGCATAGGACAGGGAAGCTCCTACAATGAGCAGTTCTTC.

This chain links TRBV11-3 with TRBJ2-1; 7 positions agree with TRBD2. V dropped 5 bases and J dropped 3; count of bases not matched to a gene: 7. The germline V gene has CDR1 SGHNT and CDR2 YENEEA. The CDR3 consists of 15 residues. As DNA, the CDR3 is TGTGCCAGCAGCCCCTCGGGGGAGGGCTACAATGAGCAGTTCTTC. Its protein product is CASSPSGEGYNEQFF.

The V call is TRBV7-2, the J call TRBJ2-1, with D hard to call. The CDR3 loop spans 16 amino acids. V lost 2 bases and J 0 bases, leaving 11 bases between the germline ends. The germline CDR1 and CDR2 sequences are SGHTA and FQGNSA. CDR3 in amino acids: CASSLFLPSSYNEQFF. CDR3 nucleotide sequence: TGTGCCAGCAGCTTATTCTTACCGAGCTCCTACAATGAGCAGTTCTTC.

V usage is TRBV5-5 and J usage is TRBJ1-5, with 10 bases matching TRBD1. The V gene end was trimmed by 4 bases and the J gene end by 7 bases; junction bases not matched to a gene: 8. There are 15 residues in the CDR3. Germline V lookup: CDR1 SGHKS, CDR2 YYEKEE (reference sequence). CDR3 loop: CASSTRTGGSQPQHF. The CDR3 region has the DNA TGTGCCAGCAGCACACGGACAGGGGGGAGCCAGCCCCAGCATTTT.

V and J are TRBV30 and TRBJ2-5; no reliable D call. Germline values: CDR1 GTSNPN, CDR2 SVGIG (reference sequence). This CDR3 is 12 amino acids long. Trimming removed 3 bases at V and 4 bases at J, with 9 bases between. The DNA of the CDR3 is TGTGCCTGGAGCTGGCAACGAGAGACCCAGTACTTC. Translated, it gives CAWSWQRETQYF.

Of note for this clone: Other DNA sequences of this sample code for an identical CDR3. The gene calls are TRBV28 and TRBJ2-7; the D is unclear. The V gene lost 5 bases and the J gene lost 0 bases, with 5 bases spanning the gap. In germline, CDR1 is MDHEN, CDR2 SYDVKM. This CDR3 has 12 residues. The CDR3 region has the DNA TGTGCCAGCAGTCCCTCCTCCTACGAGCAGTACTTC. It encodes CASSPSSYEQYF.

This sequence joins TRBV10-3 and TRBJ1-2; TRBD1 matches 10 bases. CDR3 size: 16 residues. Germline CDR1 and CDR2: ENHRY and SYGVKD. Germline trimming cut 4 bases from V and 4 bases from J; bases unmatched to any gene: 9. CDR3 in DNA: TGTGCCATCAGTGTGGGGGGACAGGGGCCCCTCTATGGCTACACCTTC. Its protein is CAISVGGQGPLYGYTF.

This chain joins TRBV7-9 and TRBJ2-2, with 9 bases identical to TRBD1. This CDR3 spans 18 amino acids. J was trimmed by 4 bases and V by 6 bases; bases with no gene match: 15. CDR1 SEHNR and CDR2 FQNEAQ come from the germline V gene (reference sequence). CDR3: CASSPGTGSFLGTGELFF. The CDR3 coding sequence is TGTGCCAGCAGTCCCGGGACAGGGTCATTTTTGGGCACCGGGGAGCTGTTTTTT.

The rearrangement uses TRBV30 and TRBJ1-5; possible D gene TRBD1, 6 bases. The CDR3 consists of 17 residues. V was clipped by 0 bases and J by 4 bases, with 19 bases between them. Germline values: CDR1 GTSNPN, CDR2 SVGIG (reference sequence). The CDR3 spells CAWSVGGHTNGNQPQHF. The CDR3 coding sequence is TGTGCCTGGAGTGTAGGGGGACATACGAACGGAAATCAGCCCCAGCATTTT.

The chain couples TRBV6-1 to TRBJ1-4, with D possibly TRBD1 on 5 matching bases. V was clipped by 2 bases and J by 10 bases, with 17 bases between them. Germline V gene data show CDR1 as MNHNS and CDR2 as SASEGT. The CDR3 loop spans 15 amino acids. The CDR3 nucleotides are TGTGCCAGCAGTGAATCATGGGGGGGGTCGGGAAAACTGTTTTTT. This encodes CASSESWGGSGKLFF.

The CDR3 region has the DNA TGTGCCAGCAGTCGGACTGAGAACACCGGGGAGCTGTTTTTT. Translation gives CASSRTENTGELFF. This rearrangement joins TRBV6-2 or TRBV6-3 to TRBJ2-2, with D possibly being TRBD2 (5 bases). The CDR3 spans 14 residues. Per the germline V gene, CDR1 is MNHEY and CDR2 is SVGEGT. V shed 5 bases and J shed 1 base, with 8 bases lying between them.

The rearrangement links TRBV2 to TRBJ1-5, with 8 bases that match TRBD1. This CDR3 contains 15 residues. Losses at the gene ends were 5 bases for V and 0 bases for J; bases not matched to a gene: 3. Germline values: CDR1 SNHLY, CDR2 FYNNEI. The CDR3 is CASSQTGVSNQPQHF. The CDR3 region has the DNA TGTGCCAGCAGTCAGACAGGGGTTAGCAATCAGCCCCAGCATTTT. Variable domain in full (rest from reference TRBV2 and TRBJ1-5): EPEVTQTPSHQVTQMGQEVILRCVPISNHLYFYWYRQILGQKVEFLVSFYNNEISEKSEIFDDQFSVERPDGSNFTLKIRSTKLEDSAMYFCASSQTGVSNQPQHFGDGTRLSIL.

The chain is built from TRBV7-9 and TRBJ1-5, with D possibly being TRBD1 (5 bases). The germline gives CDR1 SEHNR, CDR2 FQNEAQ (reference sequence). This CDR3 spans 14 amino acids. V was pared by 5 bases and J by 2 bases, with 10 bases between. The CDR3 protein is CASSTGRGNQPQHF. The CDR3 DNA follows: TGTGCCAGCAGCACAGGAAGAGGCAATCAGCCCCAGCATTTT.